This TCR beta chain is drawn from a study of T cell responses to AZD1222 COVID-19 vaccine. Clones were sequenced by immunoSEQ multiplex PCR, and TCRdb holds only the in-frame ones, with some missing. The table includes 200,000 or so clones, 80% to 95% detected once. Study-wide results and caveats: Only after the peak T cell response were repertoires sampled. Among vaccine-associated CD4 TCRs, coverage spanned spike, with dominance at 160-218 and 743-854.

The CDR3 is made up of 15 amino acids. The germline CDR1 and CDR2 sequences are KGHSH and LQKENI. With 6 bases removed from V and 0 bases from J, the gap between germline ends came to 12 bases. Note on this clone: Its antigen is not identified.

The rearrangement joins TRBV18 to TRBJ1-3; weak D call: TRBD1 (5 bases). The specimen comprised peripheral blood, sampled 28 days after the second AZD1222 dose. The TCR originated in an adult who received the AZD1222 COVID-19 vaccine. CDR3 loop: CASSWTDSSGNTIYF. CDR3 nucleotides: TGTGCCAGCTCCTGGACCGACAGCTCTGGAAACACCATATATTTT.